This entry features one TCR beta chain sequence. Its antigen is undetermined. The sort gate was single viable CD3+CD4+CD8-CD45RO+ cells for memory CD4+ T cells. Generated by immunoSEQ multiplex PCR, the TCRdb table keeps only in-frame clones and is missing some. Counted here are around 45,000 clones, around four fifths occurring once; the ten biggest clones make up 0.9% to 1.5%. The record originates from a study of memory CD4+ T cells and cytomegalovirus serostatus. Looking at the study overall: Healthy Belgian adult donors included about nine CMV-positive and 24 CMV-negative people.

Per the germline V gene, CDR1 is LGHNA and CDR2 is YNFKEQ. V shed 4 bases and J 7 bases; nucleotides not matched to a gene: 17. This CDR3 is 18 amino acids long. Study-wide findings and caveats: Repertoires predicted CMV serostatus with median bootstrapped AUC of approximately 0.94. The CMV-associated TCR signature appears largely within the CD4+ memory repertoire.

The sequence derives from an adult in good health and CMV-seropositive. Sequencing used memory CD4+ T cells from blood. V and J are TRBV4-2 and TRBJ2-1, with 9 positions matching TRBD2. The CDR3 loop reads CASSLGTGLALGGNEQFF. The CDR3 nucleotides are TGTGCCAGCAGCCTTGGGACGGGACTAGCTTTGGGTGGGAATGAGCAGTTCTTC.